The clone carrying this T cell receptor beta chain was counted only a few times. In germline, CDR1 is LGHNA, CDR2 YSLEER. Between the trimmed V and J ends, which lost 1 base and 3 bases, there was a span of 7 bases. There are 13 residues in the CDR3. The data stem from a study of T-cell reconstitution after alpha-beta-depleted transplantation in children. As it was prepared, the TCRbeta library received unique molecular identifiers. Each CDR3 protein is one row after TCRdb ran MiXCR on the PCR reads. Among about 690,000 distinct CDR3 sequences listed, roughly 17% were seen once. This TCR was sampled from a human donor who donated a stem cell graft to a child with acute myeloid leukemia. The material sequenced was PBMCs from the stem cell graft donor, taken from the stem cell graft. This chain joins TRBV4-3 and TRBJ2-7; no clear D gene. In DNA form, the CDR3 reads TGCGCCAGCAGCCAAGGACAAGACTACGAGCAGTACTTC. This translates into CASSQGQDYEQYF.